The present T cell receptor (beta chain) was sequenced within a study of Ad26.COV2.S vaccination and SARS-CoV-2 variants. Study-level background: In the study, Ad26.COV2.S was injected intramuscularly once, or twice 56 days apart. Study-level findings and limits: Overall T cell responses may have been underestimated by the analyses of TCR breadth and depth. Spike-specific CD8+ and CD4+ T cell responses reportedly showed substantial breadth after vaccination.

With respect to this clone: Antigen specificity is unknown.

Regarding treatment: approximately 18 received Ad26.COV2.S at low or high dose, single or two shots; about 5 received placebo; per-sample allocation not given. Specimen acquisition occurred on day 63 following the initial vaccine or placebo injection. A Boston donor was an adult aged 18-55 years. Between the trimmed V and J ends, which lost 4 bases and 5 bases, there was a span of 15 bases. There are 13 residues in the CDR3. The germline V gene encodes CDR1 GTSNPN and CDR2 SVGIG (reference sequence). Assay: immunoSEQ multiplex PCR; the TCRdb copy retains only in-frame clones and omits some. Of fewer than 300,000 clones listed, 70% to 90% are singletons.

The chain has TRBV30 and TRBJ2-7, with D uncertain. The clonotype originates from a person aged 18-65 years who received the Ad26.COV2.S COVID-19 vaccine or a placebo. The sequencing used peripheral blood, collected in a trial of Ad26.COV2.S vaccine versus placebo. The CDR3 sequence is CAWTAFRGDEQYF. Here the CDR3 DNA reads TGTGCCTGGACCGCATTTCGTGGGGACGAGCAGTACTTC.